This T cell receptor beta chain was identified during a study of T cells in Graves' hyperthyroidism and ophthalmopathy. The CDR3 runs to 15 residues. The V end was cut by 11 bases, the J end by 4 bases, with 24 bases between. Per the germline V gene, CDR1 is SGHVS and CDR2 is FNYEAQ. PBMCs were obtained from about 10 ml fresh peripheral blood. This clonotype came up many times. RNA transcripts yielded amplified TCR beta CDR3 regions. The HTBI primer set was used in a first-round RT-PCR of the TCR CDR3. TCRdb used MiXCR to reprocess the multiplex PCR reads, holding one entry per CDR3 protein. The sample includes about 350,000 distinct CDR3 sequences, roughly 19% of them seen just once.

The sequenced sample consisted of blood. The receptor comes from a young woman with Graves' hyperthyroidism. The chain employs TRBV7-6 and TRBJ2-7; D tentatively fits TRBD1 or TRBD2 (5 bases each). CDR3 sequence reads: CASKPGPLGVYEQYF. The CDR3 region has the DNA TGTGCCTCCAAGCCCGGCCCCCTGGGGGTATACGAGCAGTACTTC.